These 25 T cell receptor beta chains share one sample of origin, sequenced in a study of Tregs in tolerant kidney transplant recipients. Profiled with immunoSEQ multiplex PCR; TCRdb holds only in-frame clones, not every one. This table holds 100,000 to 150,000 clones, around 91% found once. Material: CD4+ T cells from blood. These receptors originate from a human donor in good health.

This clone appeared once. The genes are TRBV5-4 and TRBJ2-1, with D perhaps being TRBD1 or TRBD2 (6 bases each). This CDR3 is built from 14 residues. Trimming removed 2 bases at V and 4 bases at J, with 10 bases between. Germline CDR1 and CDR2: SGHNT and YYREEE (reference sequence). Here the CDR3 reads CASSFGGSYNEQFF. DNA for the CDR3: TGTGCCAGCAGCTTCGGGGGCTCATACAATGAGCAGTTCTTC.

As DNA, the CDR3 is TGTGCCAGCAGCAATATAATTAACTATGGCTACACCTTC. Amino acid sequence: CASSNIINYGYTF. This rearrangement joins TRBV7-4 to TRBJ1-2, with D uncertain. The CDR3 spans 13 residues. Germline CDR1 SGHVT, CDR2 SQSDAQ. V lost 5 bases and J lost 1, with 8 bases in between.

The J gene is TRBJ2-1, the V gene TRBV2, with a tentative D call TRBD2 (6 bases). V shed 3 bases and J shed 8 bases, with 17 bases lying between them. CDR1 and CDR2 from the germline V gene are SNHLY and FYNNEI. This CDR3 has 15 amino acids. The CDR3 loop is CASSDTAGFDDEQFF. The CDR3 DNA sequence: TGTGCCAGCAGTGATACAGCGGGCTTCGACGATGAGCAGTTCTTC.

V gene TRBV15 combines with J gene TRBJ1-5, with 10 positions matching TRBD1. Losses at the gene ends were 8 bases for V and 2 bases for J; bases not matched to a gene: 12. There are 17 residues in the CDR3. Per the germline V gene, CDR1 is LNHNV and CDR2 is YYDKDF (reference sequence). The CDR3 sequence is CATRGGQGVRGNQPQHF. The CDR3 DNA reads TGTGCCACCCGCGGCGGACAGGGGGTAAGGGGCAATCAGCCCCAGCATTTT.

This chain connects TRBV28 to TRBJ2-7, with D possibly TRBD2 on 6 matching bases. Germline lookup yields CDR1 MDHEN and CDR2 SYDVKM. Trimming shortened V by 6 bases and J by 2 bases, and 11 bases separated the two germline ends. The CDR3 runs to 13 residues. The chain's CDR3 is CASSRELAYEQYF. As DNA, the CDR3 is TGTGCCAGCAGCCGGGAGCTGGCCTACGAGCAGTACTTC.

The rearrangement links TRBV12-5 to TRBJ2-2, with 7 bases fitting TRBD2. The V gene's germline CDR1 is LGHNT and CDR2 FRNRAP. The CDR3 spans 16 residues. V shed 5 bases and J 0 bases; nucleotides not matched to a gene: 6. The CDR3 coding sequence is TGTGCTAGTGGTCCGCAGCGGGGCCCGAACACCGGGGAGCTGTTTTTT. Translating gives CASGPQRGPNTGELFF.

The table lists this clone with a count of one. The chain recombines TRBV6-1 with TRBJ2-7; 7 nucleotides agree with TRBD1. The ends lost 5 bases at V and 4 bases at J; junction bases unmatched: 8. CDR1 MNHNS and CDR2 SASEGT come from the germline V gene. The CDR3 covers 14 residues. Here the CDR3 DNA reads TGTGCCAGCAGTACGAGACAGGGACCGTACGAGCAGTACTTC. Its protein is CASSTRQGPYEQYF.

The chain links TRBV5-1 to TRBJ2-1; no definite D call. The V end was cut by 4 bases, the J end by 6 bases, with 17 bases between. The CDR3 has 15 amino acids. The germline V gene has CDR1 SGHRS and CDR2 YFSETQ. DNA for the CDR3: TGCGCCAGCAGCATACCGACGAGCATGGTCAATGAGCAGTTCTTC. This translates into CASSIPTSMVNEQFF. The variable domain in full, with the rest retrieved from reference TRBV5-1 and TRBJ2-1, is KAGVTQTPRYLIKTRGQQVTLSCSPISGHRSVSWYQQTPGQGLQFLFEYFSETQRNKGNFPGRFSGRQFSNSRSEMNVSTLELGDSALYLCASSIPTSMVNEQFFGPGTRLTVL.

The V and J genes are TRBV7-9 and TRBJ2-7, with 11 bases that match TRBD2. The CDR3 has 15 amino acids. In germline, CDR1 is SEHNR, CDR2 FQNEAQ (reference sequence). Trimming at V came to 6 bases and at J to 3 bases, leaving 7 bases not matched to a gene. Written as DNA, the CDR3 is TGTGCCAGCAGGGCGACTAGCGGGAAAATCTACGAGCAGTACTTC. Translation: CASRATSGKIYEQYF.

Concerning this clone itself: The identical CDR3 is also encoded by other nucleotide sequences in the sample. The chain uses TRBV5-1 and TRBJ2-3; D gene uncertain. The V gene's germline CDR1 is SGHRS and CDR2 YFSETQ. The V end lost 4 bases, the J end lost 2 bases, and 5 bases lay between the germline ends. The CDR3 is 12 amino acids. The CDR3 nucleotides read TGCGCCAGCAGCCTCACCACAGATACGCAGTATTTT. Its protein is CASSLTTDTQYF.

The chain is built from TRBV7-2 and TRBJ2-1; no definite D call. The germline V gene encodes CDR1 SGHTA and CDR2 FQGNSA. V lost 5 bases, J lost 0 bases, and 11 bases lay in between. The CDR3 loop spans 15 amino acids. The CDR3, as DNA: TGTGCCAGCAGCGTTAGCTTTAGCTCCTACAATGAGCAGTTCTTC. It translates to CASSVSFSSYNEQFF.

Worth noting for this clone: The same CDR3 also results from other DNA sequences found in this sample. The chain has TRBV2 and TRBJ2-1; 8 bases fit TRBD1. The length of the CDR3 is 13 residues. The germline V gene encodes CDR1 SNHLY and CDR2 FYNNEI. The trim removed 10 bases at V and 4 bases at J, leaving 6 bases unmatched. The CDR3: CATDRGGYNEQFF. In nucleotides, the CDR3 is TGTGCCACCGACAGGGGAGGATACAATGAGCAGTTCTTC. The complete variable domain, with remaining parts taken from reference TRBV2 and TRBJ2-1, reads EPEVTQTPSHQVTQMGQEVILRCVPISNHLYFYWYRQILGQKVEFLVSFYNNEISEKSEIFDDQFSVERPDGSNFTLKIRSTKLEDSAMYFCATDRGGYNEQFFGPGTRLTVL.

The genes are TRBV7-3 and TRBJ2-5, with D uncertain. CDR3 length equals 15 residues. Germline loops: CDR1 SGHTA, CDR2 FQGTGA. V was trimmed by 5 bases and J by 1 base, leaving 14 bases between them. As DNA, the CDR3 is TGTGCCAGCAGCCCCCCTTGGGTGGTCCAAGAGACCCAGTACTTC. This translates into CASSPPWVVQETQYF.

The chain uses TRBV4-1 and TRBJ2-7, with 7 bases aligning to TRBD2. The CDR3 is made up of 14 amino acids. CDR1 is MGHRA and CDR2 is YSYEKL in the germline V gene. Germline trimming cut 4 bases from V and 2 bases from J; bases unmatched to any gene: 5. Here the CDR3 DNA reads TGCGCCAGCAGCCCTACACGGGGGGCCTACGAGCAGTACTTC. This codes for CASSPTRGAYEQYF.

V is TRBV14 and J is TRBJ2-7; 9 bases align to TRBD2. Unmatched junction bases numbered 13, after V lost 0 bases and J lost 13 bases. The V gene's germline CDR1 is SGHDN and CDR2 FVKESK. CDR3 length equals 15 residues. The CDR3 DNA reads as TGTGCCAGCAGCCAAGAGAGACTAGCGGAGCCCCTCCGATACTTC. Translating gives CASSQERLAEPLRYF.

The CDR3 DNA sequence: TGCGCCAGCAGCTTTGCCGGGGAAGAGACCCAGTACTTC. Encoded protein: CASSFAGEETQYF. V and J are TRBV5-1 and TRBJ2-5; TRBD2 is a possible D gene (5 bases). The CDR3 runs to 13 residues. Looked up from germline, CDR1 is SGHRS and CDR2 is YFSETQ. The V end was cut by 2 bases, the J end by 3 bases, with 8 bases between. Complete variable domain (other parts from reference TRBV5-1 and TRBJ2-5): KAGVTQTPRYLIKTRGQQVTLSCSPISGHRSVSWYQQTPGQGLQFLFEYFSETQRNKGNFPGRFSGRQFSNSRSEMNVSTLELGDSALYLCASSFAGEETQYFGPGTRLLVL.

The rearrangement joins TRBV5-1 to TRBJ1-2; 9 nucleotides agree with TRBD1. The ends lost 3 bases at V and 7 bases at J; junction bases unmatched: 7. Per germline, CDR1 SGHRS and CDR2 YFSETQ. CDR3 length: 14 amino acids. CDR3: CASSSGQGLGGYTF. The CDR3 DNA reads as TGCGCCAGCAGCTCGGGACAGGGATTAGGTGGCTACACCTTC. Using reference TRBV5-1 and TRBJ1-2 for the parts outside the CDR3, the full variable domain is KAGVTQTPRYLIKTRGQQVTLSCSPISGHRSVSWYQQTPGQGLQFLFEYFSETQRNKGNFPGRFSGRQFSNSRSEMNVSTLELGDSALYLCASSSGQGLGGYTFGSGTRLTVV.

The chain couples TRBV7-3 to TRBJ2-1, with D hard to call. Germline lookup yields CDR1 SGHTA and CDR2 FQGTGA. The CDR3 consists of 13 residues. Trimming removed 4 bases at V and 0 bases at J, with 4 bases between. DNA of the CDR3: TGTGCCAGCAGCTCCTCCTCCTACAATGAGCAGTTCTTC. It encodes CASSSSSYNEQFF. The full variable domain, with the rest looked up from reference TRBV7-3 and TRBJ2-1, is GAGVSQTPSNKVTEKGKYVELRCDPISGHTALYWYRQSLGQGPEFLIYFQGTGAADDSGLPNDRFFAVRPEGSVSTLKIQRTERGDSAVYLCASSSSSYNEQFFGPGTRLTVL.

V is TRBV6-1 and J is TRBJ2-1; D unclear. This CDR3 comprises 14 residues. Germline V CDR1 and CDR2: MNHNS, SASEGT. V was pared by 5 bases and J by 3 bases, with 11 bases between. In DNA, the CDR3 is TGTGCCAGCAGTACGGACCACTACTACAATGAGCAGTTCTTC. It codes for CASSTDHYYNEQFF.

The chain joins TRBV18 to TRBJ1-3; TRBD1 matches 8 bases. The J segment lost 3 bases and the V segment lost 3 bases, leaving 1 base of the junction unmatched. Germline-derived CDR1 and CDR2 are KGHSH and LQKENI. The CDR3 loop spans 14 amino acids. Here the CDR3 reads CASSPDRGGNTIYF. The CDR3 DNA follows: TGTGCCAGCTCACCTGACAGGGGTGGAAACACCATATATTTT.

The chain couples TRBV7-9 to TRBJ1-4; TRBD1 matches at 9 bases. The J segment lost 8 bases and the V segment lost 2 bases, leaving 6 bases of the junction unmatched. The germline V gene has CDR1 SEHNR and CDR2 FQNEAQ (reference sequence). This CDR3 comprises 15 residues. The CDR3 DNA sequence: TGTGCCAGCAGCTTAATGGGACAGGGCGGCGAAAAACTGTTTTTT. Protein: CASSLMGQGGEKLFF.

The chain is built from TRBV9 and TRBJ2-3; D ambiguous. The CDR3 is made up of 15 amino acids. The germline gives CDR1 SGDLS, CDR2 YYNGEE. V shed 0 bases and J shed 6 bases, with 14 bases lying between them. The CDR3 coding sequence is TGTGCCAGCAGCGTAGAAAGACAAGGGTTGGATACGCAGTATTTT. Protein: CASSVERQGLDTQYF.

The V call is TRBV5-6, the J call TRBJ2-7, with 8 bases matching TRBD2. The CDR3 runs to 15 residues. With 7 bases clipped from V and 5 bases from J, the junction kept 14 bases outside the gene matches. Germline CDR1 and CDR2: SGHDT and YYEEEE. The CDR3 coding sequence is TGTGCCAGCCATTACACGGGAGGGAACTCGAACGAGCAGTACTTC. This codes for CASHYTGGNSNEQYF.

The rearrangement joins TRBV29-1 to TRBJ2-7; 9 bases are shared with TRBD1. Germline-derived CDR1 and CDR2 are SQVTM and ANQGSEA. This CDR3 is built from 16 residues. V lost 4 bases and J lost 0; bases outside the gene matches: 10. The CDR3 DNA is TGCAGCGTTGTGATAGGGACAGGGACATACTCCTACGAGCAGTACTTC. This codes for CSVVIGTGTYSYEQYF.

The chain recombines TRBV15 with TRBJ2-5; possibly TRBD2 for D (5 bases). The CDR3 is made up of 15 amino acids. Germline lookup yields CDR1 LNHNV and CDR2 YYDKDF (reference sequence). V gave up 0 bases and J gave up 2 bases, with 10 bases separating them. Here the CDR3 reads CATSRDPGVQETQYF. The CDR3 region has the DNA TGTGCCACCAGCAGAGATCCCGGGGTACAAGAGACCCAGTACTTC.